The T cell receptor (beta chain) under discussion was sequenced for a study of human T cells and chemical hapten exposure. This clonotype showed up many times. Single cDNA molecules in the library carried unique molecular identifiers attached during preparation. In the original workflow: Samples contained a median of 95,638 TCRs, with a range of 23,224 to 690,600. TCRdb re-analysed the RACE reads in MiXCR, keeping a single row per CDR3 protein. The V and J calls, along with clone size, are taken from TCRdb and not from the paper's own processing. The data hold over 85,000 distinct CDR3 sequences, with approximately 9% observed a single time. The sample's time point: healthy volunteer bleed at 2 weeks. The authors' total RNA extraction used unfractionated whole blood. The CDR3 covers 18 residues. Trimming shortened V by 1 base and J by 0 bases, and 18 bases separated the two germline ends. Germline V lookup: CDR1 DFQATT, CDR2 SNEGSKA (reference sequence).

The rearrangement links TRBV20-1 to TRBJ1-4; tentatively, D is TRBD1 (5 bases). Material: whole blood. The clonotype originates from a female donor in good health. Some clones in this sample may be carry-over from other donors' samples. The CDR3 here is CSARGSTGVFATNEKLFF. As DNA, the CDR3 is TGCAGTGCTAGAGGCTCGACGGGGGTGTTTGCAACTAATGAAAAACTGTTTTTT.